The source of this T cell receptor beta chain is a study of T cell repertoires in ileal Crohn's disease (dated by TCRdb to about 2019). Study-level background: Median disease duration was around 8 years, and roughly 35% of patients were identified as active smokers at the time of surgery. Endoscopic postoperative recurrence was defined by a Rutgeerts score above i0. The study was conducted in parallel with a multicentre cohort that was designed to identify predictors of early endoscopic recurrence following ileocolonic resection. All patients had surgery for a complication: stricturing disease in 61% and penetrating disease in roughly 40%. The study sequenced about 150 mucosal samples from around 57 patients, taken at several locations on the surgical specimen and at postoperative endoscopy. The TCR repertoire was analysed in approximately 60 patients with Crohn's disease drawn from a prospective multicentre cohort. Roughly half of the patients were given postoperative therapy, with about 18 on anti-TNF agents and roughly twelve on thiopurines. General study outcomes and caveats: Compared with CD4 T cells, sorted CD8 T cells contained more high-frequency clones, which suggests that the mucosal expansions were mostly CD8. Endoscopic recurrence was linked to a higher percentage of high-frequency clones at surgery, and recurrence occurred in every patient whose clonality exceeded 26.8% (18/57). Patients who were active smokers at surgery had a significantly higher proportion of clonal expansions than non-smokers (around 24% vs 18%, p=0.02). Mucosal CD4 and CD8 T cells were sorted and sequenced only in a subgroup of patients, whose size was not stated.

Adults with ileal or ileocolonic Crohn's disease for whom ileocolonic resection was indicated were considered eligible. Before DNA extraction, whole ileal mucosal biopsies were kept frozen at -80 degrees C. A TRizol-based method was used to extract genomic DNA from the frozen whole biopsies, and the DNA was quantified with a NanoDrop 2000 spectrophotometer. Roughly 550 nanograms of biopsy DNA per sample were submitted for commercial TCRB immunosequencing. A two-step, amplification bias-controlled multiplex PCR was used by Adaptive Biotechnology to amplify CDR3 regions from genomic DNA. Primers covering every V and J gene segment were used in the first PCR, while barcodes and Illumina adapters were added in the second PCR. An Illumina instrument was used to sequence the CDR3 libraries. As for the original processing: The analysis used both the pipelines supplied by the vendor and custom analysis of the raw data in R/Bioconductor with R version 3.3.0. Clonality, ranging from 0 to 1, was calculated as the inverse of the normalised Shannon entropy of all productive clones. The repertoire share taken up by the top 100 clones defined high-frequency clones, and only clones that passed a 95% confidence test were kept. The Simpson index measured repertoire diversity, and the Morisita-Horn index measured overlap between samples. Drawn from immuneACCESS, this table holds only the in-frame rearrangements with V and J called that TCRdb kept. Clones are partly lost; checked studies trace under half to an unresolved V gene and leave the rest unexplained. That table supplies the V and J calls and clone size; D and trimming were determined from the DNA. The sample table holds about 8,400 clones, of which approximately 96% were seen once. The ten largest clones add up to over 0.2% of the sample.

A note on this clone: Its recognized antigen is unknown. No qualities accompany the bases; no much larger clone lies one base away.

Material: ileal tissue. The sequence derives from an adult with Crohn's disease.

The nucleotide sequence is TGTGCCAGCAGGGTTACAGTGGGGGGGACTGAAGCTTTCTTT. The translation is CASRVTVGGTEAFF. In this chain, TRBV6-5 is recombined with TRBJ1-1, and perhaps TRBD1 as D gene, on 5 matching bases. V lost 6 bases and J lost 5 bases; the stretch between them is 16 bases long. From its cysteine to its phenylalanine, the CDR3 spans 14 amino acids. Only the CDR3 portion is preserved as DNA: 42 bases, with reading frame beginning at the first base. CDR1 and CDR2 are drawn from the germline V gene: MNHEY, SVGAGI.